This is a list of T cell receptor beta chains from one sample in a study of blood T cells in healthy people across ages. TCRdb re-derived calls from the 5' RACE reads in MiXCR, one entry per CDR3 protein. This sample yields over a million distinct CDR3 sequences, of which 40% to 45% are seen a single time; under 5% belongs to the top ten. Sequences were obtained from blood. The receptors were sampled from a woman aged 18-29 years in good health. Both conserved end residues are part of each CDR3. The order of the fields is J gene, V gene, CDR3 protein.

TRBJ2-7	TRBV20-1	CSARWSLGQYF
TRBJ2-3	TRBV9	CASSDSGISTDTQYF
TRBJ1-2	TRBV4-1	CASSQGAPGLDGYTF
TRBJ2-7	TRBV7-9	CASSLSGTLIEQYF
TRBJ2-5	TRBV2	CASSLNNQETQYF
TRBJ2-3	TRBV12-3/TRBV12-4	CASSLLQGADTQYF
TRBJ2-7	TRBV13	CVSSFQTSRSYEQYF
TRBJ1-1	TRBV18	CASSPLQNTEAFF
TRBJ2-7	TRBV28	CASSPGDAYEQYF
TRBJ1-6	TRBV14	CASSPLGNSYNSPLHF
TRBJ1-5	TRBV6-2/TRBV6-3	CASRTGTNQPQHF
TRBJ2-1	TRBV6-5	CASSYSGDRPYNEQFF
TRBJ1-1	TRBV7-8	CASSLGAAPNTEAFF
TRBJ2-3	TRBV20-1	CSALSVWVAGRTDTQYF
TRBJ1-1	TRBV5-1	CASSLDRPGVEAFF
TRBJ2-1	TRBV7-8	CASSPRQGLSTNEQFF
TRBJ2-7	TRBV7-2	CASSLEPTSGPSYEQYF
TRBJ2-1	TRBV20-1	CSAWHNEQFF
TRBJ2-5	TRBV10-3	CAISADTSEETQYF
TRBJ1-2	TRBV10-3	CAISSRGQPNYGYTF
TRBJ2-5	TRBV10-3	CAISDSGETQYF
TRBJ2-3	TRBV7-9	CASSFGTSGVETQYF
TRBJ2-1	TRBV20-1	CSAYNGASGSYNEQFF
TRBJ2-7	TRBV14	CASSHIGTAQYEQYF
TRBJ1-2	TRBV3-1	CASSGSLYGYTF
TRBJ2-2	TRBV5-1	CASSTSGGELFF
TRBJ2-1	TRBV12-3/TRBV12-4	CASRPRLRGWDPTAEQFF
TRBJ1-1	TRBV6-5	CASSYSRAGQTEAFF
TRBJ1-2	TRBV7-2	CASSPLIGTGKYNYGHTF
TRBJ2-1	TRBV4-3	CASSQDHDYNEQFF
TRBJ2-5	TRBV12-3/TRBV12-4	CASSPTGGDNEQYF
TRBJ1-1	TRBV3-1	CASSQDGTVGGEAFF
TRBJ1-5	TRBV27	CANSLSGNSNQPQHF
TRBJ2-7	TRBV6-2/TRBV6-3	CASSTLADQYF
TRBJ1-2	TRBV9	CASSNGGSTAYGYTF
TRBJ2-3	TRBV5-1	CASRPGGRFDRVGDTQYF
TRBJ2-2	TRBV29-1	CSAQDRQEYTGELFF
TRBJ2-3	TRBV11-2	CASSFGRAPDTQYF
TRBJ2-5	TRBV29-1	CSVASRFSGEQYF
TRBJ2-7	TRBV11-1	CASSPEQVCQNYEQYF
TRBJ1-4	TRBV9	CASSVDGGTNEKLFF
TRBJ2-7	TRBV6-2/TRBV6-3	CASSYTGTSGQYF
TRBJ1-5	TRBV12-3/TRBV12-4	CASSLQTGGGNQPQHF
TRBJ1-2	TRBV20-1	CSARKTRRDQNYGYTF
TRBJ1-1	TRBV20-1	CSAREGTWANTEAFF
TRBJ1-2	TRBV24-1	CATSDWTGSAYGYTF
TRBJ1-5	TRBV2	CASLIIPNQPQHF
TRBJ2-3	TRBV25-1	CASQRGIPSTDTQYF
TRBJ2-1	TRBV15	CATSGPEFSGRNEQFF
TRBJ2-1	TRBV20-1	CSARGRPPYNEQFF
TRBJ2-3	TRBV20-1	CSASGGGGERGPTSTDTQYF
TRBJ2-7	TRBV20-1	CSAPGRGGRPYEQYF
TRBJ1-2	TRBV12-3/TRBV12-4	CASSVQAAGRHGYTF
TRBJ2-7	TRBV27	CASSPRSDRASYEQYF
TRBJ2-1	TRBV27	CASSWMGLAGFRGSYNEQFF
TRBJ1-4	TRBV7-2	CASSYPDRGFEKLFF
TRBJ2-3	TRBV7-6	CASSWTGSHTDTQYF